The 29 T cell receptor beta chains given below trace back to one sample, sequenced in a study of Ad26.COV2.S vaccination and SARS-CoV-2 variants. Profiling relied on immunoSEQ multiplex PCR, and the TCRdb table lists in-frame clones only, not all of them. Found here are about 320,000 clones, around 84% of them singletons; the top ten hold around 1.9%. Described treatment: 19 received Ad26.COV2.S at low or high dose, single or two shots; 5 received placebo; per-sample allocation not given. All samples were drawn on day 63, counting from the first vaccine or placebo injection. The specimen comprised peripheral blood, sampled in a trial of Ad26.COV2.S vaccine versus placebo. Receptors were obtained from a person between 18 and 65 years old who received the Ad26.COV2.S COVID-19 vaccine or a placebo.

The CDR3: CAWSVGTGMSRSNQPQHF. The CDR3 DNA sequence: TGTGCCTGGAGTGTAGGTACCGGAATGAGCAGGAGCAATCAGCCCCAGCATTTT. The chain carries TRBV30 and TRBJ1-5; no definite D call. CDR1 and CDR2 (germline): GTSNPN, SVGIG (reference sequence). This CDR3 contains 18 residues. V shed 0 bases and J shed 1 base, with 19 bases lying between them.

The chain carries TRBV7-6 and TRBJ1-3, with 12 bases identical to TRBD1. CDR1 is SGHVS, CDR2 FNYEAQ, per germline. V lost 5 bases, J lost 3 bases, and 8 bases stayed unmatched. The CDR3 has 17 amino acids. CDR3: CASSAKGQGAGGNTIYF. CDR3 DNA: TGTGCCAGCAGCGCTAAGGGACAGGGGGCTGGTGGAAACACCATATATTTT.

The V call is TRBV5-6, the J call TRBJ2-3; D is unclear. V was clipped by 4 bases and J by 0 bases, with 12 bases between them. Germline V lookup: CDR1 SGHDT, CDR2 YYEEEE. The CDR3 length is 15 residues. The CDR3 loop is CASSRDTGSTDTQYF. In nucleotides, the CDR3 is TGTGCCAGCAGCCGAGATACCGGCAGCACAGATACGCAGTATTTT.

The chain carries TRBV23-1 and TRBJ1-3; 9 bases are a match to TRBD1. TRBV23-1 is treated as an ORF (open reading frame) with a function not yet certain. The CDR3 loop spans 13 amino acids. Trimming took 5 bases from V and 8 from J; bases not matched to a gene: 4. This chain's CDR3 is CASSKRDRDTIYF. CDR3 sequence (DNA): TGCGCCAGCAGTAAACGGGACAGGGACACCATATATTTT.

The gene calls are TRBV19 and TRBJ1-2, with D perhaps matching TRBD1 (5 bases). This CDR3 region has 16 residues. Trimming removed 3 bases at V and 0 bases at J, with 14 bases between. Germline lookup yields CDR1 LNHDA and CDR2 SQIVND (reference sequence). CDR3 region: CASSIALGASNYGYTF. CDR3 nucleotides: TGTGCCAGTAGTATCGCCCTAGGGGCCTCTAACTATGGCTACACCTTC.

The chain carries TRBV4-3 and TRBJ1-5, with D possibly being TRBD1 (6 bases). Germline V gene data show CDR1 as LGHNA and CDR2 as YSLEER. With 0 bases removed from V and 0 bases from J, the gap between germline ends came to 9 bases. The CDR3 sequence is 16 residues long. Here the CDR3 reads CASSQDGGSSNQPQHF. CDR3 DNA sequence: TGCGCCAGCAGCCAAGATGGGGGCAGTAGCAATCAGCCCCAGCATTTT.

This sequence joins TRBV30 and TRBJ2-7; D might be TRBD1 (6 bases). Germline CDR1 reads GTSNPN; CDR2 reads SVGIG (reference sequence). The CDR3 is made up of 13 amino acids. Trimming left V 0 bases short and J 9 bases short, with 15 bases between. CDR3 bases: TGTGCCTGGAGTGTGATAGGGGGAAGTTGGCAGTACTTC. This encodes CAWSVIGGSWQYF.

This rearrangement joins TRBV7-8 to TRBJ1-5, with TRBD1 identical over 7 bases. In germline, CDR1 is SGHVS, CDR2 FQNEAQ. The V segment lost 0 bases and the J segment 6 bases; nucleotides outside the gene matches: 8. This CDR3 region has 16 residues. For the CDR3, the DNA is TGTGCCAGCAGCTTAGCTTTAAGGGGGCGGATTCAGCCCCAGCATTTT. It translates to CASSLALRGRIQPQHF.

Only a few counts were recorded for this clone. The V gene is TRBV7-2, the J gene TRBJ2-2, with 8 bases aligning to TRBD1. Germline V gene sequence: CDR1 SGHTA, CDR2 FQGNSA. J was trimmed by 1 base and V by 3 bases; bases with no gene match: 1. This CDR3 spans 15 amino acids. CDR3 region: CASSFGQGNTGELFF. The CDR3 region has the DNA TGTGCCAGCAGCTTCGGACAGGGGAACACCGGGGAGCTGTTTTTT.

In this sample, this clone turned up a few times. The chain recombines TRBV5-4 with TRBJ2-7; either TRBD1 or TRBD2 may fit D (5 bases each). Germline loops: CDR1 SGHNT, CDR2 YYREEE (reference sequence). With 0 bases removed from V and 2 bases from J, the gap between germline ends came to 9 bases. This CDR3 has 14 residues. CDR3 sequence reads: CASSLEWDPYEQYF. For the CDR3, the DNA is TGTGCCAGCAGCTTGGAATGGGACCCCTACGAGCAGTACTTC.

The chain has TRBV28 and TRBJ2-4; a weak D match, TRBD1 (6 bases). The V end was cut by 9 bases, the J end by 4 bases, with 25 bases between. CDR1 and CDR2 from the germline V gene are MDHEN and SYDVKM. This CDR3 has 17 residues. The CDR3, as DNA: TGTGCCAGTATGGGACATCCCTCGAGGGGGTTAAAAAACATTCAGTACTTC. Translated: CASMGHPSRGLKNIQYF. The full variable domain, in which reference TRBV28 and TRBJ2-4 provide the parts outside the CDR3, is DVKVTQSSRYLVKRTGEKVFLECVQDMDHENMFWYRQDPGLGLRLIYFSYDVKMKEKGDIPEGYSVSREKKERFSLILESASTNQTSMYLCASMGHPSRGLKNIQYFGAGTRLSVL.

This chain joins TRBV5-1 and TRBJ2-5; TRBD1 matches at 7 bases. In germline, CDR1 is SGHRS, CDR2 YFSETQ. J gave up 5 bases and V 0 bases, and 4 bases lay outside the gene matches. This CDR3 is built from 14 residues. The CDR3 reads CASSLAGTVETQYF. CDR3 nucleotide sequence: TGCGCCAGCAGCTTGGCTGGGACAGTCGAGACCCAGTACTTC.

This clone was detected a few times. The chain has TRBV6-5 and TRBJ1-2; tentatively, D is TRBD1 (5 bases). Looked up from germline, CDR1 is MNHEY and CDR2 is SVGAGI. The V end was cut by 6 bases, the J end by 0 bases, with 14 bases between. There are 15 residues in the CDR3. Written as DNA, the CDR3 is TGTGCCAGCAGCTCGTGGGGCAGTGCTAACTATGGCTACACCTTC. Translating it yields CASSSWGSANYGYTF.

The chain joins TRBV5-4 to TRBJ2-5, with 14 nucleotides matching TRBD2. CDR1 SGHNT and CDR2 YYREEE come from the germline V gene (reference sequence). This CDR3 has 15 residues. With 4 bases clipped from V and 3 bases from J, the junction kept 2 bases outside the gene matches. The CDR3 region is CASSATSGREETQYF. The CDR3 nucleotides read TGTGCCAGCAGCGCGACTAGCGGGAGGGAAGAGACCCAGTACTTC.

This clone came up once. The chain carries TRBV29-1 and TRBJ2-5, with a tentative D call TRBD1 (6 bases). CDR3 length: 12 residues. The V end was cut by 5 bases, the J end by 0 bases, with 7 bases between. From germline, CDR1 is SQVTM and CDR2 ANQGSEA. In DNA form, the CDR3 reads TGCAGCGTTCGGACAGACCAAGAGACCCAGTACTTC. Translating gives CSVRTDQETQYF.

CDR3 in DNA: TGCGCCAGCAGCTTGCCCCTAGCGCTTAGCACAGATACGCAGTATTTT. It yields the protein CASSLPLALSTDTQYF. J is TRBJ2-3 and V is TRBV5-1, with a tentative D call TRBD2 (6 bases). V dropped 1 base and J dropped 0 bases, with 12 bases sitting between them. There are 16 residues in the CDR3. Germline V gene sequence: CDR1 SGHRS, CDR2 YFSETQ.

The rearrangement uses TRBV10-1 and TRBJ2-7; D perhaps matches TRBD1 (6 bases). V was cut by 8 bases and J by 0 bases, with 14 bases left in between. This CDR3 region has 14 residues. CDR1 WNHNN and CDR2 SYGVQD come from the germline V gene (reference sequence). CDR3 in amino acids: CASRPGTHSYEQYF. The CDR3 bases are TGCGCCAGCCGCCCCGGGACACACTCCTACGAGCAGTACTTC.

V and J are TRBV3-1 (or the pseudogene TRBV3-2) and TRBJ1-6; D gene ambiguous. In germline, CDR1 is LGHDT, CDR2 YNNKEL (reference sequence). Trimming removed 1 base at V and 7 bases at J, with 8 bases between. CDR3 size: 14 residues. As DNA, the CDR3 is TGTGCCAGCAGCCAAGCTAGGGAAAATTCACCCCTCCACTTT. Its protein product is CASSQARENSPLHF.

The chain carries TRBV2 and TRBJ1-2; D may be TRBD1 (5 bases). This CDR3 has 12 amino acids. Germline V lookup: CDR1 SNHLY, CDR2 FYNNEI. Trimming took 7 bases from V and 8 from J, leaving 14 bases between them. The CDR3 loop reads CASTLGQVGYTF. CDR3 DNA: TGTGCCAGCACCTTGGGGCAGGTCGGCTACACCTTC.

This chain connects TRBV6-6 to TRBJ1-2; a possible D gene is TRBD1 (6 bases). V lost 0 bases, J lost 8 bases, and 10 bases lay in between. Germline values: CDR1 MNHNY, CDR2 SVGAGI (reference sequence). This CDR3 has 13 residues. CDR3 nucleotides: TGTGCCAGCAGTTACTCTCAGGGGAGGGGCTACACCTTC. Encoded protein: CASSYSQGRGYTF.

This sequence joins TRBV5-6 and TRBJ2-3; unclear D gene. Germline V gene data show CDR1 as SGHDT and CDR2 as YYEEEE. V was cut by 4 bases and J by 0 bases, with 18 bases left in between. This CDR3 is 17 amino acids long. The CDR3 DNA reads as TGTGCCAGCAGCCCTACTACGGACCAATCTAGCACAGATACGCAGTATTTT. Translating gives CASSPTTDQSSTDTQYF.

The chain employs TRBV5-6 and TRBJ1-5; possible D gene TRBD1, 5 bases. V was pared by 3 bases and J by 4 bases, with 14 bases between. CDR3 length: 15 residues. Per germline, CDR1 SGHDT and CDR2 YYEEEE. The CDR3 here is CASSSGWGENQPQHF. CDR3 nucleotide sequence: TGTGCCAGCAGCTCCGGGTGGGGGGAAAATCAGCCCCAGCATTTT.

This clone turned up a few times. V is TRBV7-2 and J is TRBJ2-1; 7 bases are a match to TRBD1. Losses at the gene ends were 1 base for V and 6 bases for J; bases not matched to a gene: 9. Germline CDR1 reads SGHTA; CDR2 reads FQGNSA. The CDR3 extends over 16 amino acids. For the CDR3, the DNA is TGTGCCAGCAGCTTAGGAGACAGGGTAGTAGGCAATGAGCAGTTCTTC. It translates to CASSLGDRVVGNEQFF.

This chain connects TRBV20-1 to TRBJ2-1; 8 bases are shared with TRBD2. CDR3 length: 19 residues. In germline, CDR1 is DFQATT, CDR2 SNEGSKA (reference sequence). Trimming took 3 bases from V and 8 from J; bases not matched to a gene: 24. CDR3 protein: CSASRQFRTSRGRSDEQFF. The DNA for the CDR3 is TGCAGTGCTAGTCGACAGTTTAGGACTAGCAGGGGTAGGAGCGATGAGCAGTTCTTC.

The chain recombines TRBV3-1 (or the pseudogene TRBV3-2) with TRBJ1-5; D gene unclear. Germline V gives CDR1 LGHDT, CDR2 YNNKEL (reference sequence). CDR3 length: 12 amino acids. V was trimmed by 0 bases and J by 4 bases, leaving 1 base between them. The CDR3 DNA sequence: TGTGCCAGCAGCCAAGAGAATCAGCCCCAGCATTTT. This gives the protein CASSQENQPQHF.

In DNA form, the CDR3 reads TGTGCCAGCAGCGTAGATCTGGGACTAGCGGGGGCCGAGCAGTACTTC. It specifies CASSVDLGLAGAEQYF. This rearrangement joins TRBV9 to TRBJ2-7; TRBD2 matches 14 bases. CDR1 and CDR2 (germline): SGDLS, YYNGEE. V trimming: 0 bases; J trimming: 6 bases; junction bases outside the gene matches: 5. The CDR3 length is 16 residues.

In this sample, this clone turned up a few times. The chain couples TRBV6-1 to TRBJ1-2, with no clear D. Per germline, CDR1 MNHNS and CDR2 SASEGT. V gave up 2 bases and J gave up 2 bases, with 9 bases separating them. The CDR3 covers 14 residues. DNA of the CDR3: TGTGCCAGCAGTGAAAATGGTGAAAACTATGGCTACACCTTC. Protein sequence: CASSENGENYGYTF.

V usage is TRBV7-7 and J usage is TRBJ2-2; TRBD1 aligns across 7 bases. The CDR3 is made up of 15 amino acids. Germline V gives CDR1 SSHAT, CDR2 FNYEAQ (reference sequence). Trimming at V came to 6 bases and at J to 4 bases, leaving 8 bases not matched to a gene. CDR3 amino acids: CASRSDRSRTGELFF. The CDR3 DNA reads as TGTGCCAGCAGGTCGGACAGGAGCCGCACCGGGGAGCTGTTTTTT.

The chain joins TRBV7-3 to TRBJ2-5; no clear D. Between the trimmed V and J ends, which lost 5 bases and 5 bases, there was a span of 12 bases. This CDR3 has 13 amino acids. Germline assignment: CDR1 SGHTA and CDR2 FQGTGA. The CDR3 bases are TGTGCCAGCAGCCCTGGGCCCCAGGAGACCCAGTACTTC. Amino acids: CASSPGPQETQYF.